This entry features one TCR beta chain sequence. The sample is drawn from a study of control samples from healthy donors and cancer patients. The CDR3 totals 15 residues. Trimming removed 1 base at V and 4 bases at J, with 14 bases between. From germline, CDR1 is SGHNT and CDR2 YENEEA. Clones were sequenced by immunoSEQ multiplex PCR, and TCRdb holds only the in-frame ones, with some missing. The sample consists of 95,000 to 130,000 clones, 75% to 90% of them appearing once. This chain connects TRBV11-3 to TRBJ2-7, with a tentative D call TRBD2 (6 bases). The receptor was isolated from a woman between 50 and 59 years old with colorectal cancer. Sequencing was performed on PBMCs. CDR3 nucleotides: TGTGCCAGCAGCTTAGTGCGGGACTCCGGATACGAGCAGTACTTC. Protein: CASSLVRDSGYEQYF.